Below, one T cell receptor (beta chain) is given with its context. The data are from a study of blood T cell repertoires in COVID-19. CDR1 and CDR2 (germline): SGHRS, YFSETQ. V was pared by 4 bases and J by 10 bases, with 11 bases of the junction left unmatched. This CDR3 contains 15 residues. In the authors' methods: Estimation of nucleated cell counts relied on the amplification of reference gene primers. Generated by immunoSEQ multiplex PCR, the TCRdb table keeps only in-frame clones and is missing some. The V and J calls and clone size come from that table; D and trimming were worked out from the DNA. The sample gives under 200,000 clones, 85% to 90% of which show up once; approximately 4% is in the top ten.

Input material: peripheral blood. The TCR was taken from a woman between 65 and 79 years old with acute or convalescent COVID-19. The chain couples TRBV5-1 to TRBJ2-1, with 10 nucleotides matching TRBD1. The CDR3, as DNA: TGCGCCAGCAGCAGGGGGACAGGGGTCCAGGGCGAGCAGTTCTTC. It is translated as CASSRGTGVQGEQFF.